A single sample gave rise to the 20 T cell receptor beta chains below, sequenced in a study of OX40 agonist ivuxolimab in advanced cancers. Assay used: immunoSEQ multiplex PCR; TCRdb lists only in-frame clones, some missing. The table has 50,000 to 70,000 clones, over 80% seen once. The input for sequencing was CD4+ or CD8+ T cells sorted from blood, taken in a trial of the OX40 agonist ivuxolimab. The receptors derive from an adult with an advanced solid tumor such as melanoma, head and neck, liver or kidney cancer.

This chain links TRBV5-4 with TRBJ2-7; TRBD2 agrees at 11 bases. In germline, CDR1 is SGHNT, CDR2 YYREEE (reference sequence). The junction had 6 bases not matched to a gene; V was cut back by 5 bases and J by 2 bases. CDR3 size: 15 residues. The CDR3 DNA reads as TGTGCCAGCAGACCGGGACTAGCGGTGCCCTACGAGCAGTACTTC. This translates into CASRPGLAVPYEQYF.

The count of this clone is one. This rearrangement joins TRBV7-2 to TRBJ2-2, with a tentative D call TRBD2 (6 bases). CDR1 and CDR2 (germline): SGHTA, FQGNSA. The CDR3 is made up of 15 amino acids. The V gene lost 5 bases and the J gene lost 2 bases, with 12 bases spanning the gap. CDR3 amino acids: CASSPGLTNTGELFF. The DNA of the CDR3 is TGTGCCAGCAGCCCAGGACTAACCAACACCGGGGAGCTGTTTTTT.

This sequence joins TRBV14 and TRBJ2-3; D might be TRBD1 (5 bases). The germline V gene encodes CDR1 SGHDN and CDR2 FVKESK. The V end lost 4 bases, the J end lost 4 bases, and 12 bases lay between the germline ends. CDR3 length: 14 amino acids. The CDR3 spells CASSRQGRSDTQYF. CDR3 in DNA: TGTGCCAGCAGCCGGCAGGGAAGATCAGATACGCAGTATTTT. Using reference TRBV14 and TRBJ2-3 for the parts outside the CDR3, the full variable domain is EAGVTQFPSHSVIEKGQTVTLRCDPISGHDNLYWYRRVMGKEIKFLLHFVKESKQDESGMPNNRFLAERTGGTYSTLKVQPAELEDSGVYFCASSRQGRSDTQYFGPGTRLTVL.

This chain links TRBV7-9 with TRBJ2-2; 9 bases line up with TRBD1. Trimming removed 6 bases from V and 1 base from J; junction bases left unmatched: 3. CDR3 length equals 15 residues. The germline CDR1 and CDR2 sequences are SEHNR and FQNEAQ (reference sequence). The CDR3 DNA is TGTGCCAGCAGGGCGGACAGGGGGAACACCGGGGAGCTGTTTTTT. Translating it yields CASRADRGNTGELFF.

V is TRBV2 and J is TRBJ2-7, with D possibly TRBD2 on 6 matching bases. This CDR3 has 18 amino acids. CDR1 is SNHLY and CDR2 is FYNNEI in the germline V gene. Trimming left V 9 bases short and J 0 bases short, with 27 bases between. The CDR3 loop is CASKFRTNGLTDSYEQYF. The CDR3 DNA reads as TGTGCCAGTAAATTCAGGACTAACGGGCTCACCGACTCCTACGAGCAGTACTTC.

The chain joins TRBV6-9 to TRBJ1-1; D is unclear. Per germline, CDR1 MNHGY and CDR2 SVAAGI. V lost 4 bases, J lost 1 base, and 7 bases lay in between. The CDR3 runs 13 residues. The CDR3 DNA reads as TGTGCCAGCAGTTCGGTCGGGAACACTGAAGCTTTCTTT. It translates to CASSSVGNTEAFF.

The CDR3 DNA reads TGTGCCATCAGTGAGTCGACAGGTAATGATTCACCCCTCCACTTT. Residues: CAISESTGNDSPLHF. V gene TRBV10-3 combines with J gene TRBJ1-6; possibly TRBD1 for D (6 bases). V was trimmed by 0 bases and J by 8 bases, leaving 11 bases between them. In germline, CDR1 is ENHRY, CDR2 SYGVKD. This CDR3 spans 15 amino acids.

This sequence joins TRBV27 and TRBJ1-4; 7 bases fit TRBD1. After removal of 4 bases from V and 8 bases from J, the junction contained 7 bases not matched to a gene. The CDR3 sequence is 14 residues long. Germline loops: CDR1 MNHEY, CDR2 SMNVEV (reference sequence). The CDR3 nucleotides are TGTGCCAGCAGTTCAGGGGGTTTTAAAGAAAAACTGTTTTTT. It encodes CASSSGGFKEKLFF.

The chain is built from TRBV2 and TRBJ1-6; D is ambiguous. The CDR3 runs 15 residues. V lost 7 bases, J lost 4 bases, and 14 bases lay in between. Germline V gene data show CDR1 as SNHLY and CDR2 as FYNNEI. DNA for the CDR3: TGTGCCAGCACCTACGGTGGCAGTTATAATTCACCCCTCCACTTT. This encodes CASTYGGSYNSPLHF.

The chain is built from TRBV7-3 and TRBJ2-3, with D maybe TRBD2 (6 bases). This CDR3 comprises 14 residues. Germline CDR1 is SGHTA and CDR2 is FQGTGA. V gave up 3 bases and J gave up 4 bases, with 11 bases separating them. The CDR3 region has the DNA TGTGCCAGCAGCTTTGGAGGGGCGTCAGATACGCAGTATTTT. It translates to CASSFGGASDTQYF. Combining the CDR3 with reference TRBV7-3 and TRBJ2-3 gives the whole variable domain GAGVSQTPSNKVTEKGKYVELRCDPISGHTALYWYRQSLGQGPEFLIYFQGTGAADDSGLPNDRFFAVRPEGSVSTLKIQRTERGDSAVYLCASSFGGASDTQYFGPGTRLTVL.

As concerns this clone: Other nucleotide sequences from this sample produce the same CDR3. This chain uses TRBV7-2 with TRBJ2-5; 7 nucleotides match TRBD2. Germline V gene lookup returns CDR1 SGHTA and CDR2 FQGNSA. CDR3 length equals 13 residues. J lost 5 bases, V lost 3 bases, and 3 bases had no gene match. The CDR3 reads CASSFAGAETQYF. The DNA for the CDR3 is TGTGCCAGCAGCTTCGCGGGAGCGGAGACCCAGTACTTC.

The V gene is TRBV9, the J gene TRBJ1-2, with TRBD1 matching over 8 bases. CDR1 and CDR2 (germline): SGDLS, YYNGEE. The CDR3 is 16 residues long. V shed 3 bases and J 0 bases; nucleotides not matched to a gene: 7. Here the CDR3 reads CASSGEQGEPNYGYTF. CDR3 sequence (DNA): TGTGCCAGCAGCGGTGAACAGGGGGAGCCTAACTATGGCTACACCTTC.

The chain joins TRBV5-4 to TRBJ2-2; TRBD2 is a possible D gene (6 bases). Germline V gene data show CDR1 as SGHNT and CDR2 as YYREEE (reference sequence). V was trimmed by 3 bases and J by 0 bases, leaving 12 bases between them. The CDR3 runs to 16 residues. The CDR3 protein is CASSYGSGTNTGELFF. CDR3 in DNA: TGTGCCAGCAGCTACGGGAGTGGGACGAACACCGGGGAGCTGTTTTTT.

The rearrangement uses TRBV10-1 and TRBJ2-3; D is unclear. The CDR3 contains 13 residues. Germline loops: CDR1 WNHNN, CDR2 SYGVQD (reference sequence). V shed 8 bases and J shed 5 bases, with 14 bases lying between them. This CDR3 reads CASSFAGKDTQYF. In DNA, the CDR3 is TGCGCCAGCTCTTTCGCAGGCAAAGATACGCAGTATTTT.

The chain recombines TRBV7-8 with TRBJ1-5; D unclear. The CDR3 length is 13 residues. Per the germline V gene, CDR1 is SGHVS and CDR2 is FQNEAQ. The germline V and J ends were trimmed by 2 bases and 7 bases, with 9 bases remaining between them. The CDR3: CASSLYAEQPQHF. CDR3 nucleotide sequence: TGTGCCAGCAGCTTATATGCGGAGCAGCCCCAGCATTTT. The full variable domain, rest sourced from reference TRBV7-8 and TRBJ1-5, is GAGVSQSPRYKVAKRGQDVALRCDPISGHVSLFWYQQALGQGPEFLTYFQNEAQLDKSGLPSDRFFAERPEGSVSTLKIQRTQQEDSAVYLCASSLYAEQPQHFGDGTRLSIL.

The gene calls are TRBV30 and TRBJ1-2; D is ambiguous. Trimming removed 4 bases at V and 3 bases at J, with 12 bases between. Germline V lookup: CDR1 GTSNPN, CDR2 SVGIG (reference sequence). The CDR3 sequence is 13 residues long. The CDR3 nucleotides read TGTGCCTGGAACTCGGAGAGGCACTATGGCTACACCTTC. Encoded protein: CAWNSERHYGYTF.

The gene calls are TRBV11-2 and TRBJ2-4, with 7 bases identical to TRBD2. Germline CDR1 and CDR2: SGHAT and FQNNGV. Trimming removed 4 bases from V and 7 bases from J; junction bases left unmatched: 7. There are 14 residues in the CDR3. The CDR3 sequence is CASSSRLARNIQYF. CDR3 coding DNA: TGTGCCAGCAGCTCCCGACTAGCTAGGAACATTCAGTACTTC.

V gene TRBV29-1 combines with J gene TRBJ2-7; the match to TRBD2 covers 9 bases. Germline V lookup: CDR1 SQVTM, CDR2 ANQGSEA. The CDR3 sequence is 13 residues long. Losses at the gene ends were 6 bases for V and 3 bases for J; bases not matched to a gene: 6. CDR3 sequence reads: CSVTGTSSYEQYF. In nucleotides, the CDR3 is TGCAGCGTGACCGGGACTAGCAGCTACGAGCAGTACTTC.

The J gene is TRBJ2-7, the V gene TRBV20-1, with D tentatively TRBD2 (6 bases). This CDR3 is 11 amino acids long. With 5 bases removed from V and 3 bases from J, the gap between germline ends came to 8 bases. The germline V gene encodes CDR1 DFQATT and CDR2 SNEGSKA (reference sequence). As DNA, the CDR3 is TGCAGTGCTTGGGGGGACTACGAGCAGTACTTC. Translating gives CSAWGDYEQYF.

The chain couples TRBV15 to TRBJ1-1, with a possible D match to TRBD1 (5 bases). This CDR3 is built from 18 residues. Germline-derived CDR1 and CDR2 are LNHNV and YYDKDF (reference sequence). V lost 0 bases and J 0 bases, leaving 17 bases between the germline ends. The CDR3 region is CATSREDIYLVLNTEAFF. The CDR3 DNA sequence: TGTGCCACCAGCAGAGAGGACATCTACCTGGTTTTGAACACTGAAGCTTTCTTT.